A selection of T cell receptor beta chains follows, all from one sample in a study of blood T cell repertoires in COVID-19. Profiled with immunoSEQ multiplex PCR; TCRdb holds only in-frame clones, not every one. The sample includes 150,000 or so clones, around 84% of them seen just once. The sample comprised PBMCs or T cells enriched from blood (not recorded which). These receptor sequences come from a woman aged 50 to 60 who had recovered from COVID-19. Both conserved end residues are part of each CDR3. Each record gives: J gene, D gene, V gene, clone size, CDR3 DNA, CDR3 protein. A D gene is named only where the DNA matches it firmly. The size entry is marked missing in some rows and otherwise reads once, few, many or a size class.

J: TRBJ2-4; D: -; V: TRBV19; size: -; DNA: TGTGCCAGTAGTATGGGGGAGGTAGCCAAAAACATTCAGTACTTC; CDR3: CASSMGEVAKNIQYF
J: TRBJ2-2; D: TRBD1; V: TRBV5-1; size: medium-sized; DNA: TGCGCCAGCAGGACAGGGGCCTTGAACACCGGGGAGCTGTTTTTT; CDR3: CASRTGALNTGELFF
J: TRBJ1-1; D: -; V: TRBV18; size: -; DNA: TGTGCCAGCTCACCCGGGACAAAGAACACTGAAGCTTTCTTT; CDR3: CASSPGTKNTEAFF
J: TRBJ1-3; D: -; V: TRBV6-5; size: -; DNA: TGTGCCAGCAGTTTTCAGGGTTCTGGAAACACCATATATTTT; CDR3: CASSFQGSGNTIYF
J: TRBJ1-1; D: -; V: TRBV19; size: -; DNA: TGTGCCAGTAGTCCGACCGGTTGGGCAATTACTGAAGCTTTCTTT; CDR3: CASSPTGWAITEAFF
J: TRBJ2-1; D: -; V: TRBV6-4; size: -; DNA: TGTGCCAGCAGTATCCGGGACTCACCGCTAACTAAGCAGTTCTTC; CDR3: CASSIRDSPLTKQFF
J: TRBJ2-1; D: TRBD2; V: TRBV28; size: -; DNA: TGTGCCAGCAGTACCCGACTAGCGGGAGTCGCCAATGAGCAGTTCTTC; CDR3: CASSTRLAGVANEQFF
J: TRBJ1-5; D: -; V: TRBV18; size: -; DNA: TGTGCCAGCTCAACGGTGTCGGGGGATCAGCCCCAGCATTTT; CDR3: CASSTVSGDQPQHF
J: TRBJ2-5; D: TRBD2; V: TRBV7-3; size: few; DNA: TGTGCCAGCAGCTTACTAGCGGGGGTAGCAGGGGAGACCCAGTACTTC; CDR3: CASSLLAGVAGETQYF
J: TRBJ2-7; D: TRBD1; V: TRBV4-1; size: -; DNA: TGCGCCAGCAGCCGGGGGACAGGGGGACCCTACGAGCAGTACTTC; CDR3: CASSRGTGGPYEQYF
J: TRBJ2-1; D: TRBD2; V: TRBV28; size: -; DNA: TGTGCCAGCACTCCTCCTAGGGGGACTAGGAATGAGCAGTTCTTC; CDR3: CASTPPRGTRNEQFF
J: TRBJ2-7; D: -; V: TRBV9; size: -; DNA: TGTGCCAGCAGCGTCACGGGGTCCTACGAGCAGTACTTC; CDR3: CASSVTGSYEQYF
J: TRBJ2-5; D: TRBD1; V: TRBV7-9; size: -; DNA: TGTGCCAGCAGCACGGGGACAGTCCTCCAAGAGACCCAGTACTTC; CDR3: CASSTGTVLQETQYF
J: TRBJ2-2; D: TRBD2; V: TRBV28; size: -; DNA: TGTGCCAGCAGTTCCGGGGGGTCAGGTCTCGGGGAGCTGTTTTTT; CDR3: CASSSGGSGLGELFF
J: TRBJ1-1; D: -; V: TRBV24-1; size: few; DNA: TGTGCCACCACCGGATCCGGGGTGAACACTGAAGCTTTCTTT; CDR3: CATTGSGVNTEAFF
J: TRBJ2-1; D: -; V: TRBV21-1; size: -; DNA: TGTGCCAGCAGCAAAAAAGGGCATAGCGGGGGGGGAAGCTCCTACAATGAGCAGTTCTTC; CDR3: CASSKKGHSGGGSSYNEQFF
J: TRBJ1-4; D: -; V: TRBV28; size: -; DNA: TGTGCCAGCAGTTTAGTGGACTCGGGAGAAAAACTGTTTTTT; CDR3: CASSLVDSGEKLFF
J: TRBJ2-1; D: TRBD2; V: TRBV5-1; size: -; DNA: TGCGCCAGCAGCTCAGCGGGGGGGCTTTACAATGAGCAGTTCTTC; CDR3: CASSSAGGLYNEQFF
J: TRBJ2-5; D: TRBD1; V: TRBV5-1; size: -; DNA: TGCGCCAGCAGCTCTACGGGACAGAATCAAGAGACCCAGTACTTC; CDR3: CASSSTGQNQETQYF
J: TRBJ2-1; D: -; V: TRBV7-9; size: -; DNA: TGTGCCAGCAGCCCGGACCGGGGACTCTCGTCCTACAATGAGCAGTTCTTC; CDR3: CASSPDRGLSSYNEQFF
J: TRBJ1-3; D: -; V: TRBV4-1; size: -; DNA: TGCGCCAGCAGCGGGGCAGGGAAGGGGTCTGGAAACACCATATATTTT; CDR3: CASSGAGKGSGNTIYF
J: TRBJ1-1; D: -; V: TRBV9; size: -; DNA: TGTGCCAGCAGCGTAGGGGGGCAGAACACTGAAGCTTTCTTT; CDR3: CASSVGGQNTEAFF
J: TRBJ2-3; D: TRBD2; V: TRBV13; size: -; DNA: TGTGCCAGCAGTAAGCGACTAGCGGTTGTCGATACGCAGTATTTT; CDR3: CASSKRLAVVDTQYF
J: TRBJ2-7; D: TRBD1; V: TRBV7-2; size: -; DNA: TGTGCCAGCAGCCGCCTGGGGGGACAGGAGATCTACGAGCAGTACTTC; CDR3: CASSRLGGQEIYEQYF
J: TRBJ1-4; D: TRBD1; V: TRBV28; size: -; DNA: TGTGCCAGCAGACGGACAGGGGACGTCGAAAAACTGTTTTTT; CDR3: CASRRTGDVEKLFF
J: TRBJ2-3; D: TRBD2; V: TRBV7-2; size: -; DNA: TGTGCCAGCAGCCCTCGACTAGCGGGAGCCACAGATACGCAGTATTTT; CDR3: CASSPRLAGATDTQYF
J: TRBJ1-2; D: TRBD1; V: TRBV28; size: -; DNA: TGTGCCAGCAGTTTAAGTGGGGGACAGGGAGGCTCCGGTAACTATGGCTACACCTTC; CDR3: CASSLSGGQGGSGNYGYTF
J: TRBJ2-1; D: TRBD2; V: TRBV27; size: -; DNA: TGTGCCAGCTCTCGTCCGGGACTAGGCTACAATGAGCAGTTCTTC; CDR3: CASSRPGLGYNEQFF
J: TRBJ2-1; D: -; V: TRBV3-1/TRBV3-2; size: -; DNA: TGTGCCAGCAGCCAAGATAGGACTCCTAGGTACAATGAGCAGTTCTTC; CDR3: CASSQDRTPRYNEQFF
J: TRBJ2-1; D: -; V: TRBV12-3/TRBV12-4; size: few; DNA: TGTGCCACTTCGCGACTCCGGGGAGATGAGCAGTTCTTC; CDR3: CATSRLRGDEQFF
J: TRBJ2-2; D: TRBD2; V: TRBV29-1; size: -; DNA: TGCAGCGTTGAAATCGGGCTAGCGGGACCCGGGGAGCTGTTTTTT; CDR3: CSVEIGLAGPGELFF
J: TRBJ2-1; D: -; V: TRBV28; size: -; DNA: TGTGCCAGTAGCGGCAATGAGCAGTTCTTC; CDR3: CASSGNEQFF
J: TRBJ2-5; D: TRBD1; V: TRBV10-3; size: -; DNA: TGTGCCATCAGTCAGGGGGCGCAGAAGACCCAGTACTTC; CDR3: CAISQGAQKTQYF
J: TRBJ2-7; D: TRBD2; V: TRBV28; size: -; DNA: TGTGCCAGCAGGAGACTTTCCGGGACTAGGTGGTCCTACGAGCAGTACTTC; CDR3: CASRRLSGTRWSYEQYF
J: TRBJ2-7; D: -; V: TRBV7-3; size: -; DNA: TGTGCCAGCAGCTCGGGACTTCCCCCGTACGAGCAGTACTTC; CDR3: CASSSGLPPYEQYF
J: TRBJ1-1; D: -; V: TRBV28; size: -; DNA: TGTGCCATCCTACCAGGGGCTTTTACTGAAGCTTTCTTT; CDR3: CAILPGAFTEAFF
J: TRBJ2-1; D: -; V: TRBV9; size: -; DNA: TGTGCCAGCAACGTAGGGGGCGGGAAGGGCAATGAGCAGTTCTTC; CDR3: CASNVGGGKGNEQFF
J: TRBJ1-5; D: -; V: TRBV2; size: -; DNA: TGTGCCAGCAGGGGAGACAGCAATCAGCCCCAGCATTTT; CDR3: CASRGDSNQPQHF
J: TRBJ2-1; D: TRBD2; V: TRBV4-3; size: -; DNA: TGCGCCAGCAGCCAAGCACTAGCGGGGGAACAGGATGAGCAGTTCTTC; CDR3: CASSQALAGEQDEQFF
J: TRBJ1-4; D: TRBD1; V: TRBV6-6; size: once; DNA: TGTGCCAGCAGGGACAGGGCGGGTGAAAAACTGTTTTTT; CDR3: CASRDRAGEKLFF
J: TRBJ2-1; D: -; V: TRBV29-1; size: few; DNA: TGCAGCGGGGTACTAGCTGTAGGGGAGCAGTTCTTC; CDR3: CSGVLAVGEQFF
J: TRBJ1-2; D: -; V: TRBV2; size: -; DNA: TGTGCCAGCAGTGCGGGGTGGGTGTCGGACTATGGCTACACCTTC; CDR3: CASSAGWVSDYGYTF
J: TRBJ2-7; D: TRBD1; V: TRBV6-5; size: -; DNA: TGTGCCAGCAGTTTAGAACACAGGGGGTCCTACGAGCAGTACTTC; CDR3: CASSLEHRGSYEQYF
J: TRBJ1-6; D: -; V: TRBV5-1; size: -; DNA: TGCGCCAGCAGCTTGGGCCAGATAGAATTAGCGCCCCTCCACTTT; CDR3: CASSLGQIELAPLHF
J: TRBJ1-2; D: TRBD1; V: TRBV29-1; size: -; DNA: TGCAGCGCTGGGACAGGGGGAGTCAGTGGCTACACCTTC; CDR3: CSAGTGGVSGYTF
J: TRBJ1-1; D: -; V: TRBV2; size: -; DNA: TGTGCCAGCAAAGCCGAGATGAACACTGAAGCTTTCTTT; CDR3: CASKAEMNTEAFF
J: TRBJ2-5; D: -; V: TRBV11-1; size: -; DNA: TGTGCCAGCAGCGCGCCCCAAGAGACCCAGTACTTC; CDR3: CASSAPQETQYF
J: TRBJ2-1; D: TRBD2; V: TRBV4-2; size: -; DNA: TGTGCCAGCAGCCAAGTAGCGGGAGGCTACAATGAGCAGTTCTTC; CDR3: CASSQVAGGYNEQFF